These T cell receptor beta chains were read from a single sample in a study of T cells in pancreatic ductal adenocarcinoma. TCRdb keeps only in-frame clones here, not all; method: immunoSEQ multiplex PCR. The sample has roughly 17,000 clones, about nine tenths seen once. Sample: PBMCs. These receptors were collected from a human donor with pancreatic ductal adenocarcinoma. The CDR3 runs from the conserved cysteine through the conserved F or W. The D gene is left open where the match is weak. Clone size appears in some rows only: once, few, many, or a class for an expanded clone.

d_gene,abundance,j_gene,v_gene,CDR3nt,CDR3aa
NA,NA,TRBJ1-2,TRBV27,TGTGCCAGCAGTTTACAACAGGGCTACGGCTACACCTTC,CASSLQQGYGYTF
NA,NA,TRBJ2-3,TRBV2,TGTGCCAGCAGTACAAGACAGGCAGATACGCAGTATTTT,CASSTRQADTQYF
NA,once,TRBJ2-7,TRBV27,TGTGCCAGCAGTTTCACCGGGACACTGAGCTCCTACGAGCAGTACTTC,CASSFTGTLSSYEQYF
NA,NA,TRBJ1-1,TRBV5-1,TGCGCCAGCAGCTCTCTCGGGGGGGCAGACACTGAAGCTTTCTTT,CASSSLGGADTEAFF
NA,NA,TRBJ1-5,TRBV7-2,TGTGCCAGCAGCTTAGACCGAGACAGGTTGAGCAATCAGCCCCAGCATTTT,CASSLDRDRLSNQPQHF
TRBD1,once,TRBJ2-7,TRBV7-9,TGTGCCAGCAGCTCGCATTTGGGACAGGGGGCCTACGAGCAGTACTTC,CASSSHLGQGAYEQYF
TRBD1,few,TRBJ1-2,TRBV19,TGTGCCAGTAGTAAACAGGGGGTGGGCTATGGCTACACCTTC,CASSKQGVGYGYTF
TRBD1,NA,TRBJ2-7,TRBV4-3,TGCGCCAGCAGCCAAGAATTAGGGACAGGAGATTACGAGCAGTACTTC,CASSQELGTGDYEQYF
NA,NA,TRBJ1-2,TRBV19,TGTGCCAGTAGTACTGATTCAGGGGACCTAGGGGGCTACACCTTC,CASSTDSGDLGGYTF
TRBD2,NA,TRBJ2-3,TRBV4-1,TGCGCCAGCAGCTTGCTAGCGGGGGGGAGCACAGATACGCAGTATTTT,CASSLLAGGSTDTQYF
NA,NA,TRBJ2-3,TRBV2,TGTGCCAGCAGACGACAGTACTTCACAGATACGCAGTATTTT,CASRRQYFTDTQYF
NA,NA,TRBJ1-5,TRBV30,TGTGCCTGGAGCAGAACAGGGCTGGGAAGCAATCAGCCCCAGCATTTT,CAWSRTGLGSNQPQHF
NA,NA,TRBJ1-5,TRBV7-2,TGTGCCAGCAGCTTAGAGGGGTACAAGGGCTTTGGCAATCAGCCCCAGCATTTT,CASSLEGYKGFGNQPQHF
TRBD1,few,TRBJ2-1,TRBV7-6,TGTGCCAGCAGCCCAGGGGGCTCCTACAATGAGCAGTTCTTC,CASSPGGSYNEQFF
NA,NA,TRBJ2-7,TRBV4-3,TGCGCCAGCAGCCAAGTGCGAGGGCTCGAGCAGTACTTC,CASSQVRGLEQYF
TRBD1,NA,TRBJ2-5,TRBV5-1,TGCGCCAGCAGGGGGACAGGACAAGAGACCCAGTACTTC,CASRGTGQETQYF
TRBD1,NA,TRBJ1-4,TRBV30,TGTGCCGCAACAGGGGTCGGTGAAAAACTGTTTTTT,CAATGVGEKLFF
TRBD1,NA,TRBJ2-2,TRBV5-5,TGTGCCAGCAGCCGGACAGGGGCGGACACCGGGGAGCTGTTTTTT,CASSRTGADTGELFF
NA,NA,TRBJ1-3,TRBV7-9,TGTGCCAGCAGGAAAACAGGGTTTGTTGGAAACACCATATATTTT,CASRKTGFVGNTIYF
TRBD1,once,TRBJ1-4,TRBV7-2,TGTGCCAGCAGCTCCGAGGTAGGGGGCGATACTCTTTTT,CASSSEVGGDTLF
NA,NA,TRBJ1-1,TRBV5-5,TGTGCCAGCAGCTTGGGAGGGTTAAACACTGAAGCTTTCTTT,CASSLGGLNTEAFF
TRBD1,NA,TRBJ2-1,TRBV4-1,TGCGCCAGCAGCCAAGATGACAGGGTAACCTACAATGAGCAGTTCTTC,CASSQDDRVTYNEQFF
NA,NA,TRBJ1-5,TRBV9,TGTGCCAGCAGCGAGGGGCCGGGAGAGGGCAATCAGCCCCAGCATTTT,CASSEGPGEGNQPQHF
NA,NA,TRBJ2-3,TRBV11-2,TGTGCCAGCAGCTTAGTAACAGGCAGGGGAGCAGATACGCAGTATTTT,CASSLVTGRGADTQYF
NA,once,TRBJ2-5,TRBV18,TGTGCCAGCTCACGAATTCGACAAGGGGTGACCGAGACCCAGTACTTC,CASSRIRQGVTETQYF
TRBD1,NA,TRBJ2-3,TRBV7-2,TGTGCCAGCAGCTCAGGGGGCAGGTTCACAGATACGCAGTATTTT,CASSSGGRFTDTQYF
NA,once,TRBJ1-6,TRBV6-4,TGTGCCAGCAGCCCGACTGAAAATTCACCCCTCCACTTT,CASSPTENSPLHF
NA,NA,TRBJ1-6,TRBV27,TGTGCCAGCAGTATGGCAGAAAGCTCCTATAATTCACCCCTCCACTTT,CASSMAESSYNSPLHF
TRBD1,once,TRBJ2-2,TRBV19,TGTGCCAGTAGAAGACAGGGGTCGCGCACCGGGGAGCTGTTTTTT,CASRRQGSRTGELFF
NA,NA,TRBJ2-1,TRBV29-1,TGCAGCGCCCAGGAGGGCGGGGGCCCCTTGGGGCAGTTCTTC,CSAQEGGGPLGQFF
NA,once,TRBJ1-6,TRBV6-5,TGTGCCAGCAGTTACTCAATGGGAGATAATTCACCCCTCCACTTT,CASSYSMGDNSPLHF
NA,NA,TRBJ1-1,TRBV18,TGTGCCAGCTCACCACAGCGGTTGGGCACTGAAGCTTTCTTT,CASSPQRLGTEAFF
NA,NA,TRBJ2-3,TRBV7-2,TGTGCCAGCAGCTTACAGCGGACGAATACAGATACGCAGTATTTT,CASSLQRTNTDTQYF
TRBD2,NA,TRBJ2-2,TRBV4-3,TGCGCCAGCAGCCAAGATGAGCTAGCGGGGGGGCAGGGGGAGCTGTTTTTT,CASSQDELAGGQGELFF
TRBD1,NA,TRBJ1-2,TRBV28,TGTGCCAGCAGTTTTGGGACAGGGGGCTATGGCTACACCTTC,CASSFGTGGYGYTF
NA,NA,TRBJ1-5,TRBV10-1,TGCGCCAGCAGTGAGGGACGGGAATGGGGCAATCAGCCCCAGCATTTT,CASSEGREWGNQPQHF
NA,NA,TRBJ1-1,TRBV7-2,TGTGCCAGCAGCTGGGGACAGAACACTGAAGCTTTCTTT,CASSWGQNTEAFF
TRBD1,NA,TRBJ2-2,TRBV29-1,TGCAGCATACGGGACAGATTGAACACCGGGGAGCTGTTTTTT,CSIRDRLNTGELFF
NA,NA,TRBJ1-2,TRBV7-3,TGTGCCAGCAGTTCCCGGGACAATTATGGCTACACCTTC,CASSSRDNYGYTF
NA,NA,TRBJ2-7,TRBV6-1,TGTGCCAGCAGTGAAGGTCACAGCTCCTACGAGCAGTACTTC,CASSEGHSSYEQYF
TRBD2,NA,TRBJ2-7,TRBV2,TGTGCCAGCAGGGTCGGCGGGGGGGCCCCAAGCTCCTACGAGCAGTACTTC,CASRVGGGAPSSYEQYF
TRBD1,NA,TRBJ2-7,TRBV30,TGTGCCTGGAGTGTGGGGACAGCTTCCTACGAGCAGTACTTC,CAWSVGTASYEQYF